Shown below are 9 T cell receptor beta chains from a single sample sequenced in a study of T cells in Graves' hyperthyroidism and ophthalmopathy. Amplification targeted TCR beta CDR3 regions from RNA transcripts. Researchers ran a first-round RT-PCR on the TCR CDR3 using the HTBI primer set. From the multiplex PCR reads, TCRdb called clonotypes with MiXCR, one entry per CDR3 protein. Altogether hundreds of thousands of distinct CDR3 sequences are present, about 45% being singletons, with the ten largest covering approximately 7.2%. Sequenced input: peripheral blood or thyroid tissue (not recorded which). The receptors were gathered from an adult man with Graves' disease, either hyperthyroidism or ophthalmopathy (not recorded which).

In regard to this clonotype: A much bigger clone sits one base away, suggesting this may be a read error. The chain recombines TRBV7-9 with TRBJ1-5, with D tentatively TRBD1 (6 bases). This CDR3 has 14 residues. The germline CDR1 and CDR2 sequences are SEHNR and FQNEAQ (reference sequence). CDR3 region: CASSLEGGSQPRHF. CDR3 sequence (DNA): TGTGCCAGCAGCTTAGAGGGGGGATCACAGCCCCGGCATTTT.

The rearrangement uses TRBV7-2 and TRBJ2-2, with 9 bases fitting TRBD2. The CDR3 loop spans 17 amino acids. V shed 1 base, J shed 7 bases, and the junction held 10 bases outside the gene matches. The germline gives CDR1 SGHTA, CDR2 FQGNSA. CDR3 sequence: CASSLVNAGGPGGELFF. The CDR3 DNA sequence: TGTGCCAGCAGCTTAGTTAACGCGGGAGGGCCGGGCGGGGAGCTGTTTTTT. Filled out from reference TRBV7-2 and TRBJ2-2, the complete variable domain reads GAGVSQSPSNKVTEKGKDVELRCDPISGHTALYWYRQSLGQGLEFLIYFQGNSAPDKSGLPSDRFSAERTGGSVSTLTIQRTQQEDSAVYLCASSLVNAGGPGGELFFGEGSRLTVL.

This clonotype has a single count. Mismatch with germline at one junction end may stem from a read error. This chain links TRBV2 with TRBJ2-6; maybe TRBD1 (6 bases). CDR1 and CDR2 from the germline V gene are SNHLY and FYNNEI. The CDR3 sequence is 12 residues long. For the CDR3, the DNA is TGTGCCAGCAAAAGGGGCAGGGACACTGAAGCTTTC. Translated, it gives CASKRGRDTEAF.

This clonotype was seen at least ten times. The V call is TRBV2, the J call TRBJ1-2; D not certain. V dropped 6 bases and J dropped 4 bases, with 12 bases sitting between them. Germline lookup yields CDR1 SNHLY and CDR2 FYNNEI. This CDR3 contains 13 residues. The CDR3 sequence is CASRRPSGYGYTF. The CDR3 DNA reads TGTGCCAGCAGACGACCCTCGGGCTATGGCTACACCTTC.

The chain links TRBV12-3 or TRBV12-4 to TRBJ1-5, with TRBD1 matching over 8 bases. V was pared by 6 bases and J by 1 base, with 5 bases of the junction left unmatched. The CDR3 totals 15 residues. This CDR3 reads CASRTTGGSNQPQHF. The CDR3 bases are TGTGCCAGCAGAACTACAGGGGGAAGCAATCAGCCCCAGCATTTT.

CDR3 sequence reads: CASRQGAREQYF. The CDR3 bases are TGTGCTAGTCGGCAGGGGGCGAGGGAGCAGTACTTC. The chain uses TRBV25-1 and TRBJ2-7, with TRBD1 matching 8 bases. The germline V gene has CDR1 MGHDK and CDR2 SYGVNS. The CDR3 consists of 12 residues.

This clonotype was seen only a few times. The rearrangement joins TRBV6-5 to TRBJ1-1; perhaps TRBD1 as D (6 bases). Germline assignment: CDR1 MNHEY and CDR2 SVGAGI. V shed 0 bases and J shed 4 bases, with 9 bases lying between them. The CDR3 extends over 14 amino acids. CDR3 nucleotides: TGTGCCAGCAGTTACTCCCTGACAGGCACTGAAGCTTTCTTT. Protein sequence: CASSYSLTGTEAFF.

The CDR3 nucleotides are TGCAGTGCTTGGACAGGGGGCAATCAGCCCCAGCATTTT. Protein sequence: CSAWTGGNQPQHF. The V gene is TRBV20-1, the J gene TRBJ1-5; 9 nucleotides align to TRBD1. Germline V CDR1 and CDR2: DFQATT, SNEGSKA (reference sequence). Germline trimming cut 5 bases from V and 2 bases from J; bases unmatched to any gene: 1. This CDR3 contains 13 residues.

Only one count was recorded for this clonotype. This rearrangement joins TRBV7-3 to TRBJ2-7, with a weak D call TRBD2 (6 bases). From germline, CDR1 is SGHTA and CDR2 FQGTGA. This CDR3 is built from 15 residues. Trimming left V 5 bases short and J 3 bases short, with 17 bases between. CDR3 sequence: CASSPAGRGIYEQYF. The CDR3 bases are TGTGCCAGCAGCCCTGCCGGGAGAGGGATCTACGAGCAGTACTTC.